The present TCR beta chain was sequenced within a study of T cell clonality in common variable immunodeficiency. The table lists this clone with many counts. What it binds is not known. Study-wide results and limits: Fewer deletions and N-nucleotide insertions were reportedly seen in common variable immunodeficiency TCR beta sequences.

Only in-frame clones appear in the TCRdb table, and some are missing; sequencing was by immunoSEQ multiplex PCR. The sample is made up of tens of thousands of clones, none counted only once. The sample comprised peripheral blood mononuclear cells. This receptor was taken from a human donor with common variable immunodeficiency.

The CDR3 DNA, read in part, is TGTGCCAGCAGCTACCCGAGTAGGGCCCGCCAGGCTGGC. This sequence encodes CASSYPSRARQAG. The CDR3 as a whole reads CASSYPSRARQAGYTF. V usage is TRBV5-4 and J usage is TRBJ1-2; no definite D call. With the read ending 3 residues before the CDR3 end, the germline J gene is used to fill in that end. This CDR3 spans 16 amino acids. V was shortened by 3 bases and J by 7 bases, with 22 bases between the two germline ends. The germline V gene has CDR1 SGHNT and CDR2 YYREEE (reference sequence).